The present TCR beta chain was sequenced within a study of cytomegalovirus exposure and HLA in healthy donors. This CDR3 has 14 residues. The V end lost 1 base, the J end lost 1 base, and 7 bases lay between the germline ends. Germline-derived CDR1 and CDR2 are SGHVS and FNYEAQ. Likely unrecorded immune exposures existed in these nominally healthy donors. It was with 60 Vbeta and 13 Jbeta primers that the PCR ran. Data came from immunoSEQ multiplex PCR; TCRdb stores just in-frame clones and leaves some out. The sample includes about 120,000 clones, around 75% of them seen just once. The sample taken for sequencing was PBMCs. This TCR came from a woman between 50 and 59 years old in good health and CMV-seropositive. The V and J genes are TRBV7-6 and TRBJ2-5; tentatively, D is TRBD1 (5 bases). The chain's CDR3 is CASSLGQLQETQYF. The CDR3 nucleotides read TGTGCCAGCAGCTTAGGACAGCTCCAAGAGACCCAGTACTTC. The full variable domain, completed using reference TRBV7-6 and TRBJ2-5, is GAGVSQSPRYKVTKRGQDVALRCDPISGHVSLYWYRQALGQGPEFLTYFNYEAQQDKSGLPNDRFSAERPEGSISTLTIQRTEQRDSAMYRCASSLGQLQETQYFGPGTRLLVL.